The 31 T cell receptor beta chains reported below all come from one sample, sequenced in a study of control samples from healthy donors and cancer patients. Data came from immunoSEQ multiplex PCR; TCRdb stores just in-frame clones and leaves some out. This table holds 130,000 or so clones, about 90% found once. The source material was blood. The receptor set was obtained from a man aged 55 to 69 in good health.

The rearrangement joins TRBV4-3 to TRBJ2-3, with D hard to call. The ends were cut back, 1 base at V and 0 bases at J, with 11 bases in the middle. The CDR3 covers 16 residues. Germline lookup yields CDR1 LGHNA and CDR2 YSLEER. The CDR3 sequence is CASSQGSAASTDTQYF. Written as DNA, the CDR3 is TGCGCCAGCAGCCAAGGATCGGCAGCTAGCACAGATACGCAGTATTTT.

The chain employs TRBV18 and TRBJ2-7; D uncertain. The V end was cut by 5 bases, the J end by 6 bases, with 14 bases between. Germline lookup yields CDR1 KGHSH and CDR2 LQKENI. The CDR3 loop spans 13 amino acids. This CDR3 is CASSLYRASEQYF. The CDR3 region has the DNA TGTGCCAGCTCATTATATCGAGCTTCCGAGCAGTACTTC. Full variable domain (rest looked up from reference TRBV18 and TRBJ2-7): NAGVMQNPRHLVRRRGQEARLRCSPMKGHSHVYWYRQLPEEGLKFMVYLQKENIIDESGMPKERFSAEFPKEGPSILRIQQVVRGDSAAYFCASSLYRASEQYFGPGTRLTVT.

The chain joins TRBV27 to TRBJ2-7, with a weak D call TRBD1 (6 bases). This CDR3 region has 14 residues. V lost 6 bases, J lost 3 bases, and 15 bases lay in between. Germline-derived CDR1 and CDR2 are MNHEY and SMNVEV (reference sequence). The DNA of the CDR3 is TGTGCCAGCAGGCGTGTGGGGGCTGTCTACGAGCAGTACTTC. It translates to CASRRVGAVYEQYF.

V gene TRBV18 combines with J gene TRBJ2-2, with D possibly matching TRBD1 (5 bases). V was pared by 3 bases and J by 3 bases, with 8 bases between. Germline V lookup: CDR1 KGHSH, CDR2 LQKENI. The CDR3 runs to 14 residues. The DNA of the CDR3 is TGTGCCAGCTCACCGCGACAGTACACCGGGGAGCTGTTTTTT. The encoded protein is CASSPRQYTGELFF.

This clone was found once. This chain links TRBV5-6 with TRBJ2-3; D is tentatively TRBD1 or TRBD2 (5 bases each). This CDR3 contains 16 residues. The germline gives CDR1 SGHDT, CDR2 YYEEEE. V lost 3 bases to trimming and J lost 2 bases, with 16 bases between them. The CDR3 coding sequence is TGTGCCAGCAGCTCGGACGAGAGGGGAGACACAGATACGCAGTATTTT. Translated, it gives CASSSDERGDTDTQYF.

The chain combines TRBV5-1 with TRBJ2-7, with 10 nucleotides matching TRBD1. Losses at the gene ends were 4 bases for V and 0 bases for J; bases not matched to a gene: 4. Germline V gene lookup returns CDR1 SGHRS and CDR2 YFSETQ. This CDR3 contains 15 residues. The CDR3 nucleotides read TGCGCCAGCAGCCCGACAGGGGGCAGCTCCTACGAGCAGTACTTC. Translation gives CASSPTGGSSYEQYF.

The V gene is TRBV28, the J gene TRBJ1-5; 9 bases match TRBD1. The CDR3 consists of 20 residues. With 2 bases clipped from V and 0 bases from J, the junction kept 14 bases outside the gene matches. Germline loops: CDR1 MDHEN, CDR2 SYDVKM. CDR3 in DNA: TGTGCCAGCAGTTTAGCCGGTGGAGGGACAGGGAAATATAGCAATCAGCCCCAGCATTTT. Amino acids: CASSLAGGGTGKYSNQPQHF. Full variable domain (remainder filled in from reference TRBV28 and TRBJ1-5): DVKVTQSSRYLVKRTGEKVFLECVQDMDHENMFWYRQDPGLGLRLIYFSYDVKMKEKGDIPEGYSVSREKKERFSLILESASTNQTSMYLCASSLAGGGTGKYSNQPQHFGDGTRLSIL.

This sequence joins TRBV28 and TRBJ2-7; TRBD1 aligns across 9 bases. This CDR3 has 14 amino acids. Germline V gene data show CDR1 as MDHEN and CDR2 as SYDVKM. After removal of 3 bases from V and 5 bases from J, the junction contained 5 bases not matched to a gene. This CDR3 reads CASSLTGGSHEQYF. The CDR3 bases are TGTGCCAGCAGTTTGACAGGGGGATCCCACGAGCAGTACTTC.

This chain connects TRBV7-2 to TRBJ1-2; 7 bases are shared with TRBD1. Germline CDR1 reads SGHTA; CDR2 reads FQGNSA. The trim removed 7 bases at V and 1 base at J, leaving 12 bases unmatched. The CDR3 extends over 16 amino acids. CDR3 region: CASTSMGTAINYGYTF. In DNA form, the CDR3 reads TGTGCCAGCACCTCAATGGGGACAGCGATTAACTATGGCTACACCTTC.

This chain connects TRBV7-2 to TRBJ1-4; the D gene is possibly TRBD1 (6 bases). The CDR3 runs 13 residues. V was clipped by 5 bases and J by 8 bases, with 12 bases between them. CDR1 and CDR2 (germline): SGHTA, FQGNSA. CDR3: CASSQDRGEKLFF. In DNA form, the CDR3 reads TGTGCCAGCAGCCAGGACAGAGGCGAAAAACTGTTTTTT.

This chain connects TRBV3-1 (or the pseudogene TRBV3-2) to TRBJ1-2; D may be TRBD1 (6 bases). CDR1 and CDR2 from the germline V gene are LGHDT and YNNKEL (reference sequence). This CDR3 comprises 16 residues. The V and J ends lost 4 bases and 8 bases respectively, with 23 bases between them. The CDR3 loop reads CASSPTGILAGEGYTF. The DNA for the CDR3 is TGTGCCAGCAGCCCCACGGGGATCCTGGCAGGGGAGGGCTACACCTTC.

The genes are TRBV10-3 and TRBJ1-2; the D is unclear. Trimming left V 4 bases short and J 0 bases short, with 9 bases between. The CDR3 length is 14 residues. Germline V gives CDR1 ENHRY, CDR2 SYGVKD. CDR3 DNA sequence: TGTGCCATCAGTGCGGGGTTAGCTAACTATGGCTACACCTTC. This gives the protein CAISAGLANYGYTF.

The chain has TRBV4-1 and TRBJ1-2, with 10 bases aligning to TRBD1. Germline trimming cut 6 bases from V and 7 bases from J; bases unmatched to any gene: 17. This CDR3 is 17 amino acids long. Germline V gene sequence: CDR1 MGHRA, CDR2 YSYEKL. CDR3 DNA sequence: TGCGCCAGCAGGCTTTCCGGACAGGGGGAGCCAGCGGGTGGCTACACCTTC. Protein product: CASRLSGQGEPAGGYTF.

The chain uses TRBV28 and TRBJ1-1; weak D call: TRBD1 (6 bases). Germline CDR1 reads MDHEN; CDR2 reads SYDVKM. V lost 5 bases to trimming and J lost 7 bases, with 8 bases between them. The CDR3 has 11 amino acids. CDR3 nucleotide sequence: TGTGCCAGCAGTAGAGGGGGTGAAGCTTTCTTT. Protein product: CASSRGGEAFF.

The gene calls are TRBV5-3 and TRBJ1-5; 8 bases are a match to TRBD1. TRBV5-3 is marked as an open reading frame, function uncertain. CDR3 length: 16 amino acids. V lost 3 bases, J lost 7 bases, and 12 bases stayed unmatched. CDR3 loop: CARSSRQGLDGQPQHF. The CDR3, as DNA: TGTGCCAGAAGCTCTAGACAGGGGTTAGACGGACAGCCCCAGCATTTT.

The J gene is TRBJ1-3, the V gene TRBV28; tentatively, D is TRBD1 (5 bases). The CDR3 has 14 residues. Germline CDR1 and CDR2: MDHEN and SYDVKM. Trimming removed 2 bases from V and 2 bases from J, with 7 bases in between. The CDR3 here is CASSLLGAGNTIYF. In DNA form, the CDR3 reads TGTGCCAGCAGTTTACTAGGGGCTGGAAACACCATATATTTT.

The gene calls are TRBV7-2 and TRBJ2-7, with D perhaps given as TRBD1 or TRBD2 (5 bases each). CDR1 and CDR2 from the germline V gene are SGHTA and FQGNSA. V shed 5 bases and J shed 7 bases, with 12 bases lying between them. The CDR3 has 12 residues. CDR3 region: CASSQGPGEQYF. CDR3 DNA sequence: TGTGCCAGCAGCCAGGGACCGGGGGAGCAGTACTTC.

The gene calls are TRBV29-1 and TRBJ2-3; D not certain. The CDR3 runs to 17 residues. Between the trimmed V and J ends, which lost 4 bases and 2 bases, there was a span of 22 bases. Looked up from germline, CDR1 is SQVTM and CDR2 is ANQGSEA. CDR3 sequence: CSVGKGSRLQLTDTQYF. The CDR3 DNA reads as TGCAGCGTTGGAAAGGGTTCGCGGCTGCAACTCACAGATACGCAGTATTTT.

Remarks on this clone: The sample carries other DNA sequences with the same CDR3. This chain joins TRBV28 and TRBJ1-3; D gene uncertain. The ends were cut back, 3 bases at V and 4 bases at J, with 4 bases in the middle. The CDR3 runs to 12 residues. Germline CDR1 is MDHEN and CDR2 is SYDVKM. The CDR3 nucleotides are TGTGCCAGCAGTTTGACAGGAAACACCATATATTTT. Its protein product is CASSLTGNTIYF.

The gene calls are TRBV2 and TRBJ1-2, with a possible D match to TRBD1 (5 bases). The V end lost 7 bases, the J end lost 3 bases, and 6 bases lay between the germline ends. This CDR3 region has 11 residues. Germline V CDR1 and CDR2: SNHLY, FYNNEI. The CDR3 spells CASKGHYGYTF. CDR3 sequence (DNA): TGTGCCAGCAAGGGACACTATGGCTACACCTTC.

This clone came up once. The chain uses TRBV18 and TRBJ2-7; D uncertain. Per germline, CDR1 KGHSH and CDR2 LQKENI. Trimming took off 0 bases at V and 5 bases at J, with 8 bases between the two ends. This CDR3 contains 13 residues. CDR3 coding DNA: TGTGCCAGCTCACCACCGACAAGCGACGAGCAGTACTTC. It yields the protein CASSPPTSDEQYF. Full variable domain (rest looked up from reference TRBV18 and TRBJ2-7): NAGVMQNPRHLVRRRGQEARLRCSPMKGHSHVYWYRQLPEEGLKFMVYLQKENIIDESGMPKERFSAEFPKEGPSILRIQQVVRGDSAAYFCASSPPTSDEQYFGPGTRLTVT.

The chain recombines TRBV5-1 with TRBJ2-1; 11 nucleotides match TRBD1. This CDR3 spans 15 amino acids. Trimming cost V 6 bases and J 4 bases; bases outside gene matches: 6. Looked up from germline, CDR1 is SGHRS and CDR2 is YFSETQ. CDR3 sequence: CASTPGTGGYNEQFF. The CDR3 nucleotides read TGCGCCAGCACCCCCGGGACAGGGGGTTACAATGAGCAGTTCTTC.

The V gene is TRBV7-2, the J gene TRBJ1-5, with D perhaps matching TRBD1 (6 bases). This CDR3 comprises 15 residues. Germline V lookup: CDR1 SGHTA, CDR2 FQGNSA. Trimming took off 3 bases at V and 0 bases at J, with 9 bases between the two ends. CDR3 bases: TGTGCCAGCAGCTTTGGGACAAATAGCAATCAGCCCCAGCATTTT. Residues: CASSFGTNSNQPQHF.

The chain employs TRBV9 and TRBJ2-2; TRBD1 might be the D (5 bases). Germline loops: CDR1 SGDLS, CDR2 YYNGEE. The CDR3 is made up of 15 amino acids. V dropped 0 bases and J dropped 4 bases, with 10 bases sitting between them. Here the CDR3 DNA reads TGTGCCAGCAGCGTAGACCCTAGGGGCACCGGGGAGCTGTTTTTT. Translating it yields CASSVDPRGTGELFF.

The CDR3 coding sequence is TGTGCCAGCAGCTTAGACCCAGGTGATGGCTACACCTTC. Its protein is CASSLDPGDGYTF. This chain links TRBV7-9 with TRBJ1-2, with no clear D. CDR3 length: 13 residues. V lost 1 base and J 6 bases, leaving 9 bases between the germline ends. CDR1 is SEHNR and CDR2 is FQNEAQ in the germline V gene (reference sequence).

The gene calls are TRBV28 and TRBJ1-5; TRBD1 matches at 10 bases. This CDR3 comprises 15 residues. Trimming cost V 7 bases and J 1 base; bases outside gene matches: 4. Germline V CDR1 and CDR2: MDHEN, SYDVKM. The chain's CDR3 is CASTDRGLSNQPQHF. DNA for the CDR3: TGTGCCAGCACCGACAGGGGGCTGAGCAATCAGCCCCAGCATTTT.

V and J are TRBV19 and TRBJ1-5; tentatively, D is TRBD1 (5 bases). CDR1 is LNHDA and CDR2 is SQIVND in the germline V gene (reference sequence). This CDR3 region has 13 residues. The V end lost 11 bases, the J end lost 2 bases, and 13 bases lay between the germline ends. CDR3 DNA sequence: TGTGCCGCGGGGGGGTTTGGCAATCAGCCCCAGCATTTT. Its translation is CAAGGFGNQPQHF.

The V gene is TRBV23-1, the J gene TRBJ1-3; tentative D call: TRBD1 (5 bases). TRBV23-1 is assigned to the ORF class and has an uncertain function. Trimming took off 3 bases at V and 3 bases at J, with 21 bases between the two ends. The CDR3 is 18 amino acids. The CDR3 reads CASSHWDWLWGRGNTIYF. The CDR3 region has the DNA TGCGCCAGCAGTCATTGGGACTGGCTTTGGGGTCGTGGAAACACCATATATTTT.

The V gene is TRBV3-1 (or the pseudogene TRBV3-2), the J gene TRBJ2-5; D not resolved. Germline CDR1 LGHDT, CDR2 YNNKEL (reference sequence). V lost 1 base and J lost 7, with 13 bases in between. This CDR3 has 14 residues. The CDR3 here is CASSQAARVVTQYF. The CDR3 DNA sequence: TGTGCCAGCAGCCAAGCGGCCCGCGTGGTGACCCAGTACTTC.

V and J are TRBV30 and TRBJ2-1, with 9 positions matching TRBD2. This CDR3 has 14 residues. Germline values: CDR1 GTSNPN, CDR2 SVGIG (reference sequence). Unmatched junction bases numbered 11, after V lost 4 bases and J lost 10 bases. The chain's CDR3 is CAWNGGGGDLEQFF. The CDR3 region has the DNA TGTGCCTGGAATGGCGGGGGGGGCGACTTAGAGCAGTTCTTC.

The V call is TRBV30, the J call TRBJ2-3; possible D gene TRBD1, 6 bases. Looked up from germline, CDR1 is GTSNPN and CDR2 is SVGIG (reference sequence). The CDR3 contains 16 residues. Trimming stripped 2 bases from V and 5 bases from J, with 20 bases between. The CDR3 sequence is CAWSPYRGTLGDTQYF. The CDR3 DNA follows: TGTGCCTGGAGTCCTTATAGGGGGACGCTCGGAGATACGCAGTATTTT.